The 12 T cell receptor beta chains given below trace back to one sample, sequenced in a study of PD-L1 blockade in urothelial cancer. The time point: peripheral blood 6 weeks after treatment start. Clones were sequenced by immunoSEQ multiplex PCR, and TCRdb holds only the in-frame ones, with some missing. The table includes approximately 91,000 clones, around 78% detected once. Sequences were derived from PBMCs, sampled around atezolizumab (anti-PD-L1) treatment. The receptors originated from a man aged 70 or older with urothelial cancer.

The chain has TRBV2 and TRBJ2-4; D is possibly TRBD2 (5 bases). The CDR3 length is 14 residues. Germline V lookup: CDR1 SNHLY, CDR2 FYNNEI. The germline V and J ends were trimmed by 8 bases and 6 bases, with 17 bases remaining between them. The CDR3 spells CASEEKASTNIQYF. The CDR3 nucleotides read TGTGCCAGCGAAGAAAAGGCTAGCACAAACATTCAGTACTTC.

CDR3 loop: CASSLAPTDSTGDEKLFF. CDR3 bases: TGTGCCAGCAGCTTAGCACCGACAGACTCTACGGGGGACGAAAAACTGTTTTTT. The chain employs TRBV7-9 and TRBJ1-4; perhaps TRBD1 as D (5 bases). In germline, CDR1 is SEHNR, CDR2 FQNEAQ (reference sequence). CDR3 length: 18 residues. The V gene lost 0 bases and the J gene lost 8 bases, with 22 bases spanning the gap.

The count of this clone is one. CDR3 residues: CASSLGPDTQYF. The DNA of the CDR3 is TGTGCCAGCAGCTTAGGGCCAGATACGCAGTATTTT. The gene calls are TRBV11-3 and TRBJ2-3; D uncertain. The CDR3 spans 12 residues. The germline V gene encodes CDR1 SGHNT and CDR2 YENEEA. Trimming removed 1 base at V and 4 bases at J, with 3 bases between.

In its sample, this clone was seen a few times. The rearrangement links TRBV5-1 to TRBJ2-7, with D possibly matching TRBD1 (5 bases). This CDR3 is 15 amino acids long. The V end was cut by 4 bases, the J end by 0 bases, with 14 bases between. The V gene's germline CDR1 is SGHRS and CDR2 YFSETQ. The CDR3 sequence: CASSMGPPPSYEQYF. CDR3 sequence (DNA): TGCGCCAGCAGCATGGGGCCTCCCCCCTCCTACGAGCAGTACTTC. The full variable domain, with the rest looked up from reference TRBV5-1 and TRBJ2-7, is KAGVTQTPRYLIKTRGQQVTLSCSPISGHRSVSWYQQTPGQGLQFLFEYFSETQRNKGNFPGRFSGRQFSNSRSEMNVSTLELGDSALYLCASSMGPPPSYEQYFGPGTRLTVT.

The rearrangement joins TRBV9 to TRBJ2-7; TRBD2 agrees at 13 bases. V trimming: 4 bases; J trimming: 3 bases; junction bases outside the gene matches: 10. This CDR3 contains 17 residues. Germline-derived CDR1 and CDR2 are SGDLS and YYNGEE. The CDR3 sequence is CASSPTNRLAGGYEQYF. In DNA, the CDR3 is TGTGCCAGCAGCCCGACAAACCGACTAGCGGGGGGCTACGAGCAGTACTTC.

The chain links TRBV2 to TRBJ2-7; TRBD1 aligns across 7 bases. J was trimmed by 3 bases and V by 7 bases; bases with no gene match: 9. The CDR3 is 14 amino acids. Germline CDR1 and CDR2: SNHLY and FYNNEI. This chain's CDR3 is CASISWDSSYEQYF. CDR3 DNA sequence: TGTGCCAGCATTTCCTGGGACAGCAGCTACGAGCAGTACTTC.

This rearrangement joins TRBV4-1 to TRBJ1-2; 9 bases fit TRBD1. There are 14 residues in the CDR3. The J segment lost 4 bases and the V segment lost 3 bases, leaving 3 bases of the junction unmatched. CDR1 and CDR2 from the germline V gene are MGHRA and YSYEKL. CDR3 region: CASSQEQGAYGYTF. CDR3 in DNA: TGCGCCAGCAGCCAGGAACAGGGGGCCTATGGCTACACCTTC.

CDR3 amino acids: CASGLRLAGAEGVHEQYF. CDR3 nucleotides: TGTGCTAGTGGTTTGAGACTAGCGGGAGCCGAGGGGGTCCACGAGCAGTACTTC. V is TRBV12-5 and J is TRBJ2-7, with 12 bases aligning to TRBD2. Germline V gene lookup returns CDR1 LGHNT and CDR2 FRNRAP. This CDR3 is 18 amino acids long. Trimming removed 2 bases from V and 5 bases from J; junction bases left unmatched: 13.

The chain combines TRBV6-1 with TRBJ2-1; 8 bases line up with TRBD2. The germline gives CDR1 MNHNS, CDR2 SASEGT. CDR3 size: 17 residues. V dropped 0 bases and J dropped 8; count of bases not matched to a gene: 12. This CDR3 reads CASSEAGGAGGLDEQFF. For the CDR3, the DNA is TGTGCCAGCAGTGAAGCAGGTGGGGCGGGGGGCTTGGATGAGCAGTTCTTC.

J is TRBJ2-3 and V is TRBV7-2; 7 positions match TRBD2. This CDR3 has 16 residues. V shed 4 bases and J 0 bases; nucleotides not matched to a gene: 7. Germline V gene sequence: CDR1 SGHTA, CDR2 FQGNSA. CDR3 coding DNA: TGTGCCAGCAGCTCCCAGGGAGGGATGAGCACAGATACGCAGTATTTT. The encoded protein is CASSSQGGMSTDTQYF.

This clone was detected only a few times. CDR3 DNA: TGTGCCAGCAGGGCTAGCGGGGGGGCTACCGGGGAGCTGTTTTTT. It yields the protein CASRASGGATGELFF. This chain uses TRBV6-1 with TRBJ2-2; 12 nucleotides align to TRBD2. Losses at the gene ends were 6 bases for V and 5 bases for J; bases not matched to a gene: 4. The CDR3 is 15 residues long. Germline CDR1 MNHNS, CDR2 SASEGT.

The chain has TRBV7-9 and TRBJ2-5, with unresolved D. CDR1 is SEHNR and CDR2 is FQNEAQ in the germline V gene (reference sequence). This CDR3 has 14 amino acids. V dropped 2 bases and J dropped 5 bases, with 12 bases sitting between them. CDR3 in DNA: TGTGCCAGCAGCTTAAGTGAGTCGCTGGAGACCCAGTACTTC. Translation: CASSLSESLETQYF.